This T cell receptor beta chain was retrieved from a study of T cells in Graves' hyperthyroidism and ophthalmopathy. RNA transcripts provided the source from which TCR beta CDR3 regions were amplified. An initial round of RT-PCR targeting the TCR CDR3 relied on the HTBI primer set. TCRdb processed the multiplex PCR reads anew with MiXCR; each CDR3 protein has one entry. The sample records about 620,000 distinct CDR3 sequences, roughly 17% being singletons. Germline V gives CDR1 LNHDA, CDR2 SQIVND (reference sequence). Deletions cut 5 bases from V and 6 bases from J, with 13 bases between. The CDR3 contains 14 residues. Absence of ophthalmopathy progression within 18 months defined stable Graves' hyperthyroidism. In making diagnoses, clinical symptoms, serum thyroxine and TRAb, thyroid ultrasound and orbital computed tomography were all used. In this sample, this clonotype turned up a few times. The antigen is not known.

Whole-study results and caveats: In the blood, most expanded thyroid clonotypes above 0.001 appeared as well. Before onset, by a median of approximately 6.2 months, the model predicted ophthalmopathy.

Sequencing input: blood. V is TRBV19 and J is TRBJ2-2; D is uncertain. This clonotype was sampled from a woman aged 25 to 45 with Graves' hyperthyroidism. In DNA, the CDR3 is TGTGCCAGTAGTTTTCCCGGGTTGGCCGGGGAGCTGTTTTTT. The encoded protein is CASSFPGLAGELFF.